This entry describes one TCR beta chain. Using immunoSEQ multiplex PCR, the repertoire was profiled, and TCRdb retains in-frame clones only, with some absent. The table for this sample gives fewer than 200,000 clones. CDR1 is LNHDA, CDR2 SQIVND, per germline (reference sequence). The CDR3 extends over 13 amino acids. With 5 bases removed from V and 5 bases from J, the gap between germline ends came to 12 bases. This entry belongs to a study of control samples from healthy donors and cancer patients. The chain combines TRBV19 with TRBJ1-2; D is unresolved. This sequence originates from a woman aged 25 to 39 in good health. Sequencing input: blood. The CDR3 sequence: CASSSVEGYGYTF. In DNA, the CDR3 is TGTGCCAGTAGTTCCGTCGAGGGTTATGGCTACACCTTC.